This TCR beta chain was sequenced in a study of human T cells and chemical hapten exposure. TCRdb redid the calling of the RACE reads with MiXCR, one entry per CDR3 protein. The table includes about 77,000 distinct CDR3 sequences, 8.5% to 9.5% detected once. Time point: healthy volunteer bleed at 6 weeks. It was unfractionated whole blood from which total RNA was extracted. A few counts support this clonotype. The CDR3 totals 15 residues. Trimming removed 2 bases from V and 4 bases from J, with 14 bases in between. Germline values: CDR1 KGHSH, CDR2 LQKENI. Sequenced input: whole blood. This TCR was recovered from a female donor in good health. Some clones in this sample may be carry-over from other donors' samples. The chain joins TRBV18 to TRBJ1-2; tentatively, D is TRBD1 (5 bases). CDR3 sequence: CASSPLKGLVYGYTF. The CDR3 DNA follows: TGTGCCAGCTCACCATTAAAGGGGCTCGTCTATGGCTACACCTTC.